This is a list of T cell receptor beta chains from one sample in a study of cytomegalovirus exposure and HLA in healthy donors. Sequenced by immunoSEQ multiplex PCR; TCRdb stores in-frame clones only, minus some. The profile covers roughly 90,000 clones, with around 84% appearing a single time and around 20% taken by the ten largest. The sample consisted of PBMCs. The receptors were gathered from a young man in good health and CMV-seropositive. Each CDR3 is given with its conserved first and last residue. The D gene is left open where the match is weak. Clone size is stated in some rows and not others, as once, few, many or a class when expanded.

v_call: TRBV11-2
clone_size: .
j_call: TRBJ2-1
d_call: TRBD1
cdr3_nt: TGTGCCAGCAGCTCAGGACAGGGGAATGAGCAGTTCTTC
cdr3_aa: CASSSGQGNEQFF

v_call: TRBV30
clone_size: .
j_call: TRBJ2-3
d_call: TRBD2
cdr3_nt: TGTGCCTGGAGTGTGGACGGGACTAATACGCAGTATTTT
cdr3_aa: CAWSVDGTNTQYF

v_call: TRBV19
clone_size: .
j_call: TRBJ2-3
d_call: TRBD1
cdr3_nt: TGTGCCAGTAGTCGGGACAGGGGCACAGATACGCAGTATTTT
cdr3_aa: CASSRDRGTDTQYF

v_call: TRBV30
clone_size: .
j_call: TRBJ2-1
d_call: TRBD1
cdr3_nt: TGTGCCTGGAGGGACATAACCGGGACAGTGGACCTTCGGGGTGCGGCTTACAATGAGCAGTTCTTC
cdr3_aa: CAWRDITGTVDLRGAAYNEQFF

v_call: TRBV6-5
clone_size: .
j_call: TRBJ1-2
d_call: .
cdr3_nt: TGTGCCAGCAGTTACCGACAGGCCTATGGCTACACCTTC
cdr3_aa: CASSYRQAYGYTF

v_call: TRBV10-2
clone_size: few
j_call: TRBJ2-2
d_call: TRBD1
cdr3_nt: TGCGCCAGCAGTGTTTTTCAGGGGGCGAGCACCGGGGAGCTGTTTTTT
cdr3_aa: CASSVFQGASTGELFF

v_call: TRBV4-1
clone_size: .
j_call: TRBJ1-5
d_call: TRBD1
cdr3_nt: TGCGCCAGCAGCCAAACCGGGACAGGGGGCGGAGGCAATCAGCCCCAGCATTTT
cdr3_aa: CASSQTGTGGGGNQPQHF

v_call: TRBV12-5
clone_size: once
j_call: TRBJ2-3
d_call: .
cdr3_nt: TGTGCTAGTGCCCCGTGGGGCCCAGATACGCAGTATTTT
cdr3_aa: CASAPWGPDTQYF

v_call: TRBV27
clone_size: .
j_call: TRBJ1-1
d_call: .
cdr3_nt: TGTGCCAGCGGGGGCCGAGACACTGAAGCTTTCTTT
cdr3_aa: CASGGRDTEAFF

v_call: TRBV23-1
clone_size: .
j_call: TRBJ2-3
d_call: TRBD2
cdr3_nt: TGCGCCAGCAGACACGTCAACGCCGTTGTTAGCGGGGCCACAGATACGCAGTATTTT
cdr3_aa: CASRHVNAVVSGATDTQYF

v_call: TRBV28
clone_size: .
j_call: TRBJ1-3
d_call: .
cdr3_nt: TGTGCCAGCAGTTTGCGGTCCCCCGCACCCTCTGGAAACACCATATATTTT
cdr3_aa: CASSLRSPAPSGNTIYF

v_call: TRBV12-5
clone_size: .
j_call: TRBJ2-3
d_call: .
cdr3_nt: TGTGCTAGTGCCTTTGGGGGGAACATTCTTAGCACAGATACGCAGTATTTT
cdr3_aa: CASAFGGNILSTDTQYF

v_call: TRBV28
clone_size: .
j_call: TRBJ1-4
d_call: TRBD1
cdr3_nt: TGTGCCAGCAGCACTTTTGGGTCCCGGGACAGAACTAATGAAAAACTGTTTTTT
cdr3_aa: CASSTFGSRDRTNEKLFF

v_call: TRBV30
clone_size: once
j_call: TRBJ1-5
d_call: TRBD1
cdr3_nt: TGTGCCTGGAGTGTACAGGGACAGGGTAGGCAGCCCCAGCATTTT
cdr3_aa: CAWSVQGQGRQPQHF

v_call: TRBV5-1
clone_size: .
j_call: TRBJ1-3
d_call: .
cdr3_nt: TGCGCCAGCAGCTTGGAGCCTGCGGAGGCTGGAAACACCATATATTTT
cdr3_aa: CASSLEPAEAGNTIYF

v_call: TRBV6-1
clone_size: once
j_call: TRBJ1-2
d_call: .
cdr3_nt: TGTGCCAGCAGTCCTCTGGGAGGCGGCTACACCTTC
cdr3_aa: CASSPLGGGYTF

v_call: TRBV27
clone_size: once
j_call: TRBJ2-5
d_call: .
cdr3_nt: TGTGCCAGCAGTTTAGTGGGCAAGACCCAGTACTTC
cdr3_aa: CASSLVGKTQYF

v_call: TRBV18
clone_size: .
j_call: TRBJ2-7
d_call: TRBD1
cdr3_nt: TGTGCCAGCTCACCAGGGCAGGGGGTCTACGAGCAGTACTTC
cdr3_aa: CASSPGQGVYEQYF

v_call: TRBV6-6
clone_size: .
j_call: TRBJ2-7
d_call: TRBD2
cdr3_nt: TGTGCCAGCAGTTACGTGGAGCGGGGGTCCTACGAGCAGTACTTC
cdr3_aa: CASSYVERGSYEQYF

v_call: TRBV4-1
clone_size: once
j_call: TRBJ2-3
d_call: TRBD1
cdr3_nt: TGCGCCAGCAGCCGGGACAGTCTAGATACGCAGTATTTT
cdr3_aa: CASSRDSLDTQYF

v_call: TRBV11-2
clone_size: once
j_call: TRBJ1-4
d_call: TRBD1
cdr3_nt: TGTGCCAGCAGCTTTGGACAGGGAGGAGCTGAAAAACTGTTTTTT
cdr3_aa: CASSFGQGGAEKLFF

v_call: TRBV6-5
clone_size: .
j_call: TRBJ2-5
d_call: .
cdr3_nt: TGTGCCAGCAGTCTGAGTAATGTGGAGACCCAGTACTTC
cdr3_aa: CASSLSNVETQYF

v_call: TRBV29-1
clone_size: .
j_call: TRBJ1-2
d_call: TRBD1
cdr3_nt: TGCAGCGCCTACCGGGACAGGAATGGCTACACCTTC
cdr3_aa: CSAYRDRNGYTF

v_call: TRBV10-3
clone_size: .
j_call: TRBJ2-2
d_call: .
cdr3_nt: TGTGCCATCAGTGAGTTGTCTAACACCGGGGAGCTGTTTTTT
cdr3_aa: CAISELSNTGELFF

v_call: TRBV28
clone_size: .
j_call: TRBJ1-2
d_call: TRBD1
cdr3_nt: TGTGCCAGCAGCCAGGGGGCCGGGGCTGGTGGCTACACCTTC
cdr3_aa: CASSQGAGAGGYTF

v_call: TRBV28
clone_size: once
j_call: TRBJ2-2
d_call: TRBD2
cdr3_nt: TGTGCCAGCAGTTTACTACTAGCGGCGAACACCGGGGAGCTGTTTTTT
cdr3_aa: CASSLLLAANTGELFF

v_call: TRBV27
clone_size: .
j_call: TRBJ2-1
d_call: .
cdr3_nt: TGTGCCAGCAGTCCGAAACCCCAGGGCCATGAGCAGTTCTTC
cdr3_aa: CASSPKPQGHEQFF

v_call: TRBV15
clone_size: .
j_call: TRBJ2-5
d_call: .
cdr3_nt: TGTGCCACCAGCAGAGATCCCCCTTCGTTAGTCCAAGAGACCCAGTACTTC
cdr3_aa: CATSRDPPSLVQETQYF

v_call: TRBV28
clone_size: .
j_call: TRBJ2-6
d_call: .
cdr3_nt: TGTGCCAGCAATCCTACAGGGATAACTGGGGCCAACGTCCTGACTTTC
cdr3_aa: CASNPTGITGANVLTF

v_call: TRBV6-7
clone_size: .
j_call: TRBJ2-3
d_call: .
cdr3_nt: TGTGCCAGCAGTTACGGGAGTCCTCCGTATTTT
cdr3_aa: CASSYGSPPYF

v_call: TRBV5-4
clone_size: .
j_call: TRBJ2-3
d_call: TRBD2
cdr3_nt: TGTGCCAGCAGCGACGCTCAGGGACTAGCGGGCATAGCCAGCACAGATACGCAGTATTTT
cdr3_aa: CASSDAQGLAGIASTDTQYF

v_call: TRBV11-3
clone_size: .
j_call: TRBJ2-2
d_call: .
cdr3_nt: TGTGCCAGCAGCTTACGGCAGGGGCCCGGGGAGCTGTTTTTT
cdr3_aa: CASSLRQGPGELFF

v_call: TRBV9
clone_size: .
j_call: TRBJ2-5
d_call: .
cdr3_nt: TGTGCCAGCAGCGACTATGAGACCCAGTACTTC
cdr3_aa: CASSDYETQYF

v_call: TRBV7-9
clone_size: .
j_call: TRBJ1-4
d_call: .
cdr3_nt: TGTGCCAGCAGCAATACACAGGCCTCTACACTGTTTTTT
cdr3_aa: CASSNTQASTLFF

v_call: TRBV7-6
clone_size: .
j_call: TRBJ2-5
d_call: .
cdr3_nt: TGTGCCAGCAGCTTAACAGGGATGGAGACCCAGTACTTC
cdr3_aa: CASSLTGMETQYF

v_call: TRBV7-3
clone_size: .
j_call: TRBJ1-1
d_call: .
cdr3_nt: TGTGCCAGCAGCGGAGACCGAGGGACTGAAGCTTTCTTT
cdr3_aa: CASSGDRGTEAFF

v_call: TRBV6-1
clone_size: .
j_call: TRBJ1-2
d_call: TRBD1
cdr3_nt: TGTGCCATCATAACAGGGGTCTATGGCTACACCTTC
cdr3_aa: CAIITGVYGYTF

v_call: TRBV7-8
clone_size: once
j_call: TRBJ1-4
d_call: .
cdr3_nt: TGTGCCAGCAGCTTTGGGAGGACGAATGAAAAACTGTTTTTT
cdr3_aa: CASSFGRTNEKLFF

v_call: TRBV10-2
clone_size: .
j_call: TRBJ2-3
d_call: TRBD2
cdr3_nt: TGCGCCAGCAGCTTTACGAGCGGGAGGGCCCGGCCCACAGATACGCAGTATTTT
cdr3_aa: CASSFTSGRARPTDTQYF

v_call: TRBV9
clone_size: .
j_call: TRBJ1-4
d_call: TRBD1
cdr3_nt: TGTGCCAGCAGCGGTTCCCGGGACAGGGAATTCGAAAAACTGTTTTTT
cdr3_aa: CASSGSRDREFEKLFF

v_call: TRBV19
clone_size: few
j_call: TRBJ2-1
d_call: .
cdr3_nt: TGTGCCAGTAGTATAGGCAGCTACAATGAGCAGTTCTTC
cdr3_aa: CASSIGSYNEQFF

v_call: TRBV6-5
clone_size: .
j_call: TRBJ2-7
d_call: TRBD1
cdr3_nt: TGTGCCAGCAGTTACTCGACAGGGCTCGAGCAGTACTTC
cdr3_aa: CASSYSTGLEQYF

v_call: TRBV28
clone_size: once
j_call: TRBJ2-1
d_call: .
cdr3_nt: TGTGCCAGTACTCCGCGCGGGTCCAGCTCCTACAATGAGCAGTTCTTC
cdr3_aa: CASTPRGSSSYNEQFF

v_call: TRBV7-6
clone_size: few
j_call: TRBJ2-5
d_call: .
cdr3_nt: TGTGCCAGCAGCTTGAGTGGAGAGACCCAGTACTTC
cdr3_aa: CASSLSGETQYF

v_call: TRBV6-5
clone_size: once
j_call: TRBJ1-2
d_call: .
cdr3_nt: TGTGCCAGCAGTTACTCGTTGGTCTATAACTATGGCTACACCTTC
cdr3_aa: CASSYSLVYNYGYTF

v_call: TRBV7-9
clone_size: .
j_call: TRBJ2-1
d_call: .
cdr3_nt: TGTGCCAGCAGCCCAGGGTCCCGAGAGTACAATGAGCAGTTCTTC
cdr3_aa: CASSPGSREYNEQFF

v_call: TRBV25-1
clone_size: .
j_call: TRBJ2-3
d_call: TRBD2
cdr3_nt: TGTGCCAGCAGTGCCCTGAAACGGGCGGGAGGAGGGGATACGCAGTATTTT
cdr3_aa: CASSALKRAGGGDTQYF

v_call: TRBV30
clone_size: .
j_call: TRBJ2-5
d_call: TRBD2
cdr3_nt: TGTGCCTGGAGTGCTCTAGCGGGAGGGTCTCAAGAGACCCAGTACTTC
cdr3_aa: CAWSALAGGSQETQYF

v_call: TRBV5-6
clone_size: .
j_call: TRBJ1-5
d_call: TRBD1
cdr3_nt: TGTGCCAGCAGCCCAGGGACAGGGACCAGTCAGCCCCAGCATTTT
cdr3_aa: CASSPGTGTSQPQHF

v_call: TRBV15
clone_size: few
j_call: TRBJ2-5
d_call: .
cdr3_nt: TGTGCCACCAGCAGAGACAGGGTAGAGACCCAGTACTTC
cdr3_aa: CATSRDRVETQYF

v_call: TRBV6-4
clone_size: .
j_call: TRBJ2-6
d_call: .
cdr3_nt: TGTGCCAGCAGTGTCGGCGACAGCTCTGGGGCCAACGTCCTGACTTTC
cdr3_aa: CASSVGDSSGANVLTF

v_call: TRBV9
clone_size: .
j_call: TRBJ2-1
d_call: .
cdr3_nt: TGTGCCAGCAGCGACGGACAGTGGCATGAGCAGTTCTTC
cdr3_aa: CASSDGQWHEQFF

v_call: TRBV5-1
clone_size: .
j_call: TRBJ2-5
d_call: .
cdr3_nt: TGCGCCAGCAGCTCCCGTAGCTCCGATGGGGAGACCCAGTACTTC
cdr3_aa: CASSSRSSDGETQYF

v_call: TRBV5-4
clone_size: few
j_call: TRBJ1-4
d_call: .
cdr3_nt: TGTGCCAGCAGCTTATTGGGGGCAGGGCCCACCGGGGAAAAACTGTTTTTT
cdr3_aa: CASSLLGAGPTGEKLFF

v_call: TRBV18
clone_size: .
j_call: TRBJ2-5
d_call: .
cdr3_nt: TGTGCCAGCTCACCACCCGTTCAAGAGACCCAGTACTTC
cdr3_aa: CASSPPVQETQYF

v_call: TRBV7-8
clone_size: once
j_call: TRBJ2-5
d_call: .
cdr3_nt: TGTGCCAGCAGCTTAGGCGGGGTGTCCGAACAAGAGACCCAGTACTTC
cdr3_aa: CASSLGGVSEQETQYF

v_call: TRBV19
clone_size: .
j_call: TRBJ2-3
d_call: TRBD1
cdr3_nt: TGTGCCAGTAGTTATACGGACAGGGGAACAGATACGCAGTATTTT
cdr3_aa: CASSYTDRGTDTQYF

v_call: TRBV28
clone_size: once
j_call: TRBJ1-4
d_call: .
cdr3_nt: TGTGCCAGCCGGTCTTTTGGGCCGGCTAATGAAAAACTGTTTTTT
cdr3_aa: CASRSFGPANEKLFF

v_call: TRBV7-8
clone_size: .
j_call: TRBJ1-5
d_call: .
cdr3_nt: TGTGCCAGCAGCTTAGACCGCAGGGTCCCCAATCAGCCCCAGCATTTT
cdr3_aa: CASSLDRRVPNQPQHF